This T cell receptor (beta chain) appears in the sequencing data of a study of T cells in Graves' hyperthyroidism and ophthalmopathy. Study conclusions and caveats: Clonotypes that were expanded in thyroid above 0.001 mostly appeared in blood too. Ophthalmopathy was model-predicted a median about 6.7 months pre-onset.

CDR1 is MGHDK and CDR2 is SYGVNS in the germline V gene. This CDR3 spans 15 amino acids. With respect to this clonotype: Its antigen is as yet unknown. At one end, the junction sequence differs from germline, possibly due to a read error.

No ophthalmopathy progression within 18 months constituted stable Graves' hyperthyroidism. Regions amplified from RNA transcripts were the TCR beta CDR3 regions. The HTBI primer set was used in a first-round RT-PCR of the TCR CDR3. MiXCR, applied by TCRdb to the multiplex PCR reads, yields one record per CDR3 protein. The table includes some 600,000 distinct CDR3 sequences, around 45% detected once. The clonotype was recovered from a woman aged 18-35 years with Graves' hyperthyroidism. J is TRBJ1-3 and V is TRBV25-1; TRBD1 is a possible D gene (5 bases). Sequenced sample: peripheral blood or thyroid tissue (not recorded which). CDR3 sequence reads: CATRAGPGSGNTIYF. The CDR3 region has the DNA TGCGCCACCCGGGCCGGTCCAGGGTCGGGAAACACCATATATTTT.